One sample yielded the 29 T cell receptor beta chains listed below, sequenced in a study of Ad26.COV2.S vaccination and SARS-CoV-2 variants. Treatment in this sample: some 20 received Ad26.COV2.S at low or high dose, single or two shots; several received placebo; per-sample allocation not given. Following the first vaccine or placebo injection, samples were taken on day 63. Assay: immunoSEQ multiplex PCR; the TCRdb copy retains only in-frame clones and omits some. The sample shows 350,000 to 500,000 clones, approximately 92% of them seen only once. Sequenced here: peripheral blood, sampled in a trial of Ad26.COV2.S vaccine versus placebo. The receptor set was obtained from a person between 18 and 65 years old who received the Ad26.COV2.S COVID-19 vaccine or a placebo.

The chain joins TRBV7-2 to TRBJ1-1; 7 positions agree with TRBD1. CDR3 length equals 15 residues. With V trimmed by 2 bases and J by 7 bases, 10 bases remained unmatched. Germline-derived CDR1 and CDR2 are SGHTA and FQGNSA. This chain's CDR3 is CASSLRQGRGGEAFF. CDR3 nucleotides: TGTGCCAGCAGCTTAAGACAGGGAAGGGGCGGTGAAGCTTTCTTT. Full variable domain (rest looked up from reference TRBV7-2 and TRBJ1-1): GAGVSQSPSNKVTEKGKDVELRCDPISGHTALYWYRQSLGQGLEFLIYFQGNSAPDKSGLPSDRFSAERTGGSVSTLTIQRTQQEDSAVYLCASSLRQGRGGEAFFGQGTRLTVV.

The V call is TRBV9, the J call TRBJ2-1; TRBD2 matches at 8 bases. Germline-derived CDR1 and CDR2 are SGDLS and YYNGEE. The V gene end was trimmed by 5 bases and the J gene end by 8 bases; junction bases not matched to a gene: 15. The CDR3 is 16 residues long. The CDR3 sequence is CASSKRSLAGNYEQFF. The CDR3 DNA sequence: TGTGCCAGCAGTAAGAGGTCCCTAGCGGGTAACTATGAGCAGTTCTTC.

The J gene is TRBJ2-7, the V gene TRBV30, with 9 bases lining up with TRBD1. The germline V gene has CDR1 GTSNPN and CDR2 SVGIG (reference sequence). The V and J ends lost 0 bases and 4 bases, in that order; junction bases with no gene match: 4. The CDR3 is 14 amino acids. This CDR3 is CAWSVKQGAYEQYF. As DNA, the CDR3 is TGTGCCTGGAGTGTAAAACAGGGGGCTTACGAGCAGTACTTC.

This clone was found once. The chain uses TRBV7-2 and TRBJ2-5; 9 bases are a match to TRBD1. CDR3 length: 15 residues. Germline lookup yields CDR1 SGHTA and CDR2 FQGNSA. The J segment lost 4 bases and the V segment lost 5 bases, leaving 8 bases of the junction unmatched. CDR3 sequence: CASSIPGTGRETQYF. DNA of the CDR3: TGTGCCAGCAGCATTCCCGGGACAGGGAGAGAGACCCAGTACTTC.

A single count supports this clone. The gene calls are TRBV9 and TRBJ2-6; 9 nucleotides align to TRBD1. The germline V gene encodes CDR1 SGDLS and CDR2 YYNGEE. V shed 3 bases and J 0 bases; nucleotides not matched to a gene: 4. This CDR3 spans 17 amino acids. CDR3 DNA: TGTGCCAGCAGCGGGACAGGGGCACCCTCTGGGGCCAACGTCCTGACTTTC. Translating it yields CASSGTGAPSGANVLTF.

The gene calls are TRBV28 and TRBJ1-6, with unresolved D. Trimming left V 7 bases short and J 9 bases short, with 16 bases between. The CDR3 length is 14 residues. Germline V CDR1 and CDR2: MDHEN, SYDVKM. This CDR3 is CASTLAGISSPLHF. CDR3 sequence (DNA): TGTGCCAGCACCCTAGCTGGAATTAGTTCACCCCTCCACTTT.

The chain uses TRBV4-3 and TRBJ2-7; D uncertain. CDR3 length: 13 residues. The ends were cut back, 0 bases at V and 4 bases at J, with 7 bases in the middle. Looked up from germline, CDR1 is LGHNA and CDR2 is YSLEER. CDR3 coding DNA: TGCGCCAGCAGCCAAGACACAGAGTACGAGCAGTACTTC. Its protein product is CASSQDTEYEQYF.

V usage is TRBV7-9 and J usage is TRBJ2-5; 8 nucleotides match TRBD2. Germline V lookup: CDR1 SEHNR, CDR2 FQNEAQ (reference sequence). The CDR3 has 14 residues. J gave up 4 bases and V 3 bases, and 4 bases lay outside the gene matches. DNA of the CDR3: TGTGCCAGCAGCTTCGAGACTAGCGTAGAGACCCAGTACTTC. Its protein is CASSFETSVETQYF.

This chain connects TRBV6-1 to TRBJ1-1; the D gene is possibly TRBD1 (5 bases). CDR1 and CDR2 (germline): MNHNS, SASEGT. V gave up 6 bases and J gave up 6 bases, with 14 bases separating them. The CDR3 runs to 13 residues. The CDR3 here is CASSIDSQPEAFF. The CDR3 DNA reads TGTGCCAGCAGCATAGACAGCCAGCCTGAAGCTTTCTTT.

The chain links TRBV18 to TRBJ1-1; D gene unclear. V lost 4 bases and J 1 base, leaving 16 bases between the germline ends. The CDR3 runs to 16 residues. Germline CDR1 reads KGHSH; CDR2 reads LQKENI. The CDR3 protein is CASSLFIPDSNTEAFF. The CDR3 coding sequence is TGTGCCAGCTCACTTTTCATTCCGGACTCGAACACTGAAGCTTTCTTT.

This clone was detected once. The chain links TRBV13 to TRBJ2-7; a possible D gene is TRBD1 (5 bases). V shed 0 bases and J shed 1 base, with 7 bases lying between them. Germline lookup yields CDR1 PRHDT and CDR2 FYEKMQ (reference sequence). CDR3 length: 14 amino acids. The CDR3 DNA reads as TGTGCCAGCAGCTTAGGACAGGAATCCTACGAGCAGTACTTC. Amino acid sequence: CASSLGQESYEQYF.

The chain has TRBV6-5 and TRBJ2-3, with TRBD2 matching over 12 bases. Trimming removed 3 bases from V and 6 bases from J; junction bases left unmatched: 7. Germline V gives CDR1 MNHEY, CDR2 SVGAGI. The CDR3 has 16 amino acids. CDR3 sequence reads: CASSYMTSGSPDTQYF. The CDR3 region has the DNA TGTGCCAGCAGTTATATGACTAGCGGGAGCCCCGATACGCAGTATTTT.

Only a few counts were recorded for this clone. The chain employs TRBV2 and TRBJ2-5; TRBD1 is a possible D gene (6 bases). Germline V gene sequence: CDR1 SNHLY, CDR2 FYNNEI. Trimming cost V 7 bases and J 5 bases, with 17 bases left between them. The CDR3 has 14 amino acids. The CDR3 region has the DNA TGTGCCAGCACCTTAACAGGGAGCGAGGAGACCCAGTACTTC. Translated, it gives CASTLTGSEETQYF.

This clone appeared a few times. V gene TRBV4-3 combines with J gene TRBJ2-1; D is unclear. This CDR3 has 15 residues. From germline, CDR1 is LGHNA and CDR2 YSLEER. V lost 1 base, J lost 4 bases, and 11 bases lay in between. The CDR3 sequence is CASSQAGVGYNEQFF. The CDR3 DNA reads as TGCGCCAGCAGCCAAGCTGGAGTAGGTTACAATGAGCAGTTCTTC.

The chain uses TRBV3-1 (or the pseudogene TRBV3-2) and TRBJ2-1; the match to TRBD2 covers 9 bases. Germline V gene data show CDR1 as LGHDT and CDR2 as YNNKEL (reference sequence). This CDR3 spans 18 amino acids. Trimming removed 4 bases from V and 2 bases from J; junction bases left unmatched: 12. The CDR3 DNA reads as TGTGCCAGCAGCCCCGTCGTCTCGGGCGGGAGGGCCTACAATGAGCAGTTCTTC. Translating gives CASSPVVSGGRAYNEQFF.

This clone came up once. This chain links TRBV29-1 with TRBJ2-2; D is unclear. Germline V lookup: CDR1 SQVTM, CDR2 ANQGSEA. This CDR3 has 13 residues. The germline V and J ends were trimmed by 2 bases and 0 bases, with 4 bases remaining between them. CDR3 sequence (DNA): TGCAGCGTTGAAACAGCGAACACCGGGGAGCTGTTTTTT. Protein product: CSVETANTGELFF.

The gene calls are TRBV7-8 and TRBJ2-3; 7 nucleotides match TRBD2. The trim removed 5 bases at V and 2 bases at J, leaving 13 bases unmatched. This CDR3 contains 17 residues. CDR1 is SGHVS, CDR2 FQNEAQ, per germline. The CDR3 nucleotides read TGTGCCAGCAGCGCCCTAGGAGGGCGGGAGATCACAGATACGCAGTATTTT. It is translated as CASSALGGREITDTQYF. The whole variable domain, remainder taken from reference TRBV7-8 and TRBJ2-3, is GAGVSQSPRYKVAKRGQDVALRCDPISGHVSLFWYQQALGQGPEFLTYFQNEAQLDKSGLPSDRFFAERPEGSVSTLKIQRTQQEDSAVYLCASSALGGREITDTQYFGPGTRLTVL.

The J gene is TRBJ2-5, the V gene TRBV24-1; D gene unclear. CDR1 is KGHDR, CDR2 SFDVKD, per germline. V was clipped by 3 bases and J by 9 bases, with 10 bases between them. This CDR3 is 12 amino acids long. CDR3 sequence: CATSDTSLAQYF. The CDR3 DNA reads TGTGCCACCAGTGATACCTCATTGGCCCAGTACTTC.

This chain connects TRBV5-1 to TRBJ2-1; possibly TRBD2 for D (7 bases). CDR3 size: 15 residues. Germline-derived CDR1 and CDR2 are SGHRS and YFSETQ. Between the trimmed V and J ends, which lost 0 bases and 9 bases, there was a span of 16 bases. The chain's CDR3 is CASSLAGGPDSEQFF. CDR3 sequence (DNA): TGCGCCAGCAGCTTGGCCGGGGGGCCGGACTCTGAGCAGTTCTTC.

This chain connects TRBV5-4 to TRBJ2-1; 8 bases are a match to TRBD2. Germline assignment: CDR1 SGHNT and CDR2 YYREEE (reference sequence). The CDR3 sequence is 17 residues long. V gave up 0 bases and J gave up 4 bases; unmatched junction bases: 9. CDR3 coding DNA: TGTGCCAGCAGCTTGGCCGGGGGACTAGTGGGTTACAATGAGCAGTTCTTC. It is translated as CASSLAGGLVGYNEQFF.

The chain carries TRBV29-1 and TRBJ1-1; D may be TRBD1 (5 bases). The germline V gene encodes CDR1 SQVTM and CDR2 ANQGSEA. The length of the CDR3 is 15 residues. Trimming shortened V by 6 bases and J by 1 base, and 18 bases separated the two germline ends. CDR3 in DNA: TGCAGCGTCCCCTCTAGGGGACCGGGGAACACTGAAGCTTTCTTT. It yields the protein CSVPSRGPGNTEAFF.

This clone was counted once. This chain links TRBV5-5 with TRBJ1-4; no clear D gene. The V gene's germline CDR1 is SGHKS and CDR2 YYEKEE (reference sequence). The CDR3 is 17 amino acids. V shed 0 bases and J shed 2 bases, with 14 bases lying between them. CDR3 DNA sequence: TGTGCCAGCAGCTTGGCAGGCCCGGGTGAGACTAATGAAAAACTGTTTTTT. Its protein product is CASSLAGPGETNEKLFF.

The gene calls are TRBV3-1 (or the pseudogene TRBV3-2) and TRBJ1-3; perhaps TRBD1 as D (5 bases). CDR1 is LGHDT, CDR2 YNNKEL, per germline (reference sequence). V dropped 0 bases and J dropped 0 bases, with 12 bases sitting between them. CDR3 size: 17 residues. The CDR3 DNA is TGTGCCAGCAGCCAAGATATAGGGGCCCTCTCTGGAAACACCATATATTTT. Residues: CASSQDIGALSGNTIYF.

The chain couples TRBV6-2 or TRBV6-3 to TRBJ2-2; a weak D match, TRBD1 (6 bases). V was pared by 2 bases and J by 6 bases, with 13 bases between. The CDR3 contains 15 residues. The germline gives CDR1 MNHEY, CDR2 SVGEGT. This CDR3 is CASSYRQAIAGELFF. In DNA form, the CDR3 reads TGTGCCAGCAGTTACAGACAGGCGATTGCCGGGGAGCTGTTTTTT.

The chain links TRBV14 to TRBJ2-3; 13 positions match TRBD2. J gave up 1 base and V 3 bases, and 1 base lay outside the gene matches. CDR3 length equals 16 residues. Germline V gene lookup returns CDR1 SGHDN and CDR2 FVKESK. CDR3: CASSHTSGRGTDTQYF. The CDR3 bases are TGTGCCAGCAGCCATACTAGCGGGAGGGGCACAGATACGCAGTATTTT. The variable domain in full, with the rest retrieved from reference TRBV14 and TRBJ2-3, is EAGVTQFPSHSVIEKGQTVTLRCDPISGHDNLYWYRRVMGKEIKFLLHFVKESKQDESGMPNNRFLAERTGGTYSTLKVQPAELEDSGVYFCASSHTSGRGTDTQYFGPGTRLTVL.

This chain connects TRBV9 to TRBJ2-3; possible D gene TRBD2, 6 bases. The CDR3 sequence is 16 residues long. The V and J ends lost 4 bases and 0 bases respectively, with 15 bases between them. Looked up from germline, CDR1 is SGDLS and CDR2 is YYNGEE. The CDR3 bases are TGTGCCAGCAGCCCTTCCTCCGGGACTAGCACAGATACGCAGTATTTT. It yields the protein CASSPSSGTSTDTQYF.

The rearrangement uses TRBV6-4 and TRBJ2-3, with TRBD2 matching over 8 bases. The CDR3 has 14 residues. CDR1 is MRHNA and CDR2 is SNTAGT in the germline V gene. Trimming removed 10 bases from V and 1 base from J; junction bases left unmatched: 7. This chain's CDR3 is CATELAEGTDTQYF. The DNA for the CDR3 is TGTGCCACCGAACTAGCGGAAGGCACAGATACGCAGTATTTT.

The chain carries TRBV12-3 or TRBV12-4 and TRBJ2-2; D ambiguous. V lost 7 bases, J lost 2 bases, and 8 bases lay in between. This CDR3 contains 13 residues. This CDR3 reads CASNMLNTGELFF. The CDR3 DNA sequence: TGTGCCAGCAATATGTTAAACACCGGGGAGCTGTTTTTT.

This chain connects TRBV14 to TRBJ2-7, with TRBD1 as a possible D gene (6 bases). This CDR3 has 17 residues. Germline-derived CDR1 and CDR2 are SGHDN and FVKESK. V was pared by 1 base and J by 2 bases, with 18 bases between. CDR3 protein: CASSQGPGQTRAYEQYF. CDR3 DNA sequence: TGTGCCAGCAGCCAAGGCCCGGGACAAACCCGAGCCTACGAGCAGTACTTC.